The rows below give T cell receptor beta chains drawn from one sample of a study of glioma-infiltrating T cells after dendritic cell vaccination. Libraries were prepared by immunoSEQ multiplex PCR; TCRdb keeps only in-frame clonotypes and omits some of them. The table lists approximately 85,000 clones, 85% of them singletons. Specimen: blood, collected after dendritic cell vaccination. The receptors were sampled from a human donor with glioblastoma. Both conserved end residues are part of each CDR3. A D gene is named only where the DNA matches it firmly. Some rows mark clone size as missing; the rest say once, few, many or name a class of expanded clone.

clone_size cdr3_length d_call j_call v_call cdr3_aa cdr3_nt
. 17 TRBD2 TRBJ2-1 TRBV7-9 CASSLVGGGGLDNEQFF TGTGCCAGCAGCTTAGTGGGGGGGGGAGGGCTTGACAATGAGCAGTTCTTC
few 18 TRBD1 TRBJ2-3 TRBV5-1 CASSSGTETRISTDTQYF TGCGCCAGCAGCTCAGGGACAGAGACCCGTATTAGCACAGATACGCAGTATTTT
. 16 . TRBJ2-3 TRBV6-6 CASRRYRGAEGYTQYF TGTGCCAGCAGGCGTTATCGGGGGGCGGAGGGATATACGCAGTATTTT
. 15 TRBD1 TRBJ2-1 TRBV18 CASSGTGGFLNEQFF TGTGCCAGCTCAGGCACAGGGGGTTTCTTGAATGAGCAGTTCTTC
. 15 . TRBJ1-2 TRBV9 CASSVGEKSSYGYTF TGTGCCAGCAGCGTAGGGGAGAAAAGTAGCTATGGCTACACCTTC
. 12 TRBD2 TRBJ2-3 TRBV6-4 CASSEGGGTQYF TGTGCCAGCAGTGAAGGCGGGGGTACGCAGTATTTT
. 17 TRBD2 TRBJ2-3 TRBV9 CASSVELGAGGTDTQYF TGTGCCAGCAGCGTAGAACTCGGAGCGGGGGGCACAGATACGCAGTATTTT
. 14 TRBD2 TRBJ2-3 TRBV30 CAWSFSGAGDTQYF TGTGCCTGGAGTTTTAGCGGGGCAGGAGATACGCAGTATTTT
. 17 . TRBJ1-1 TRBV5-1 CASSWGDRRGMNTEAFF TGCGCCAGCAGCTGGGGGGATCGACGGGGAATGAACACTGAAGCTTTCTTT
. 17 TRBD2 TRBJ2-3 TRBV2 CASSEALAGGPADTQYF TGTGCCAGCAGTGAAGCGCTTGCGGGAGGGCCGGCAGATACGCAGTATTTT
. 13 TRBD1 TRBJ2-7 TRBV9 CASSAGTDYEQYF TGTGCCAGCAGCGCGGGGACAGACTACGAGCAGTACTTC
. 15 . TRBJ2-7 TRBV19 CASSGHDKVTYEQYF TGTGCCAGTAGCGGTCATGACAAAGTCACCTACGAGCAGTACTTC
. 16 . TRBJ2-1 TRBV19 CASSPFEDQPGNEQFF TGTGCCAGTAGTCCCTTTGAGGATCAGCCGGGAAATGAGCAGTTCTTC
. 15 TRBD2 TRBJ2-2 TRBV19 CASSIGLADTGELFF TGTGCCAGTAGTATCGGACTAGCGGACACCGGGGAGCTGTTTTTT
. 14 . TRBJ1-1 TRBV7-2 CASSLVEGPSEAFF TGTGCCAGCAGCTTAGTGGAGGGGCCATCTGAAGCTTTCTTT
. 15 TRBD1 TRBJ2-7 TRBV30 CAWSFGQGSSYEQYF TGTGCCTGGAGTTTCGGACAGGGGAGCTCCTACGAGCAGTACTTC
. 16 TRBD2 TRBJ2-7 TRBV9 CASSAPSGTGGYEQYF TGTGCCAGCAGCGCCCCATCCGGGACGGGGGGCTACGAGCAGTACTTC
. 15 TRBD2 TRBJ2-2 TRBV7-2 CASSLSGGVTGELFF TGTGCCAGCAGCTTATCGGGAGGGGTCACCGGGGAGCTGTTTTTT
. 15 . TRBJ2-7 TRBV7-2 CASSPRTAFRYEQYF TGTGCCAGCAGCCCTCGGACAGCTTTTAGATACGAGCAGTACTTC
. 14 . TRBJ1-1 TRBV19 CASRPPSSDTEAFF TGTGCCAGTAGACCCCCGAGTTCCGACACTGAAGCTTTCTTT
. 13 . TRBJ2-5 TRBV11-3 CASSQTSQETQYF TGTGCCAGCAGCCAGACTAGCCAAGAGACCCAGTACTTC
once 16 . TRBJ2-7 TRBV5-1 CASSHGKTSLNYEQYF TGCGCCAGCAGCCATGGTAAAACTAGCTTAAACTACGAGCAGTACTTC
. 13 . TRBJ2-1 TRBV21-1 CAREGLAGVAQFF TGTGCCAGGGAGGGACTAGCGGGAGTAGCGCAGTTCTTC
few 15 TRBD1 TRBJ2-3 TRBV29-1 CSVEQDRVVTDTQYF TGCAGCGTTGAACAAGACAGGGTAGTCACAGATACGCAGTATTTT
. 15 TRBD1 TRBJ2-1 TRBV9 CASSVVQGVIDEQFF TGTGCCAGCAGCGTAGTACAGGGGGTTATCGATGAGCAGTTCTTC
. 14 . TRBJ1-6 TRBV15 CATSRDKNNSPLHF TGTGCCACCAGCAGGGACAAGAATAATTCACCCCTCCACTTT
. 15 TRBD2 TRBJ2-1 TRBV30 CAWSRTSGYRSEQFF TGTGCCTGGAGTAGGACTAGCGGGTACCGTAGTGAGCAGTTCTTC
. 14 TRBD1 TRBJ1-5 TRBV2 CASHRDRDNQPQHF TGTGCCAGCCACCGGGACAGGGACAATCAGCCCCAGCATTTT
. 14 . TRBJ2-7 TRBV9 CASSESGGPYEQYF TGTGCCAGCAGCGAGTCGGGGGGCCCCTACGAGCAGTACTTC
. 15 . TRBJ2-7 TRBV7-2 CASSLSSQVGQEQYF TGTGCCAGCAGCTTATCATCTCAGGTTGGGCAAGAGCAGTACTTC
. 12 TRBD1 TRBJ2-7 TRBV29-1 CSVRQGSYEQYF TGCAGCGTTAGACAGGGATCCTACGAGCAGTACTTC
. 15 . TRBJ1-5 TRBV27 CASSLSSPRSQPQHF TGTGCCAGCAGTTTATCGTCTCCCCGAAGCCAGCCCCAGCATTTT
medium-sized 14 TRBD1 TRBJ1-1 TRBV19 CASSLTGGGTEAFF TGTGCCAGTAGTCTGACAGGGGGAGGGACTGAAGCTTTCTTT
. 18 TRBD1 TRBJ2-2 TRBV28 CATLYRDSPEVNTGELFF TGTGCCACTTTGTACCGGGACAGTCCCGAAGTGAACACCGGGGAGCTGTTTTTT